The count of the clone carrying this T cell receptor (beta chain) is one. This entry comes from a study of blood T cell repertoires in COVID-19. The overall study: T cells, B-cell-depleted T cells, or PBMCs provided the cDNA or gDNA that served as material.

Methods used by the authors: Amplification of reference gene primers was used by the study to estimate nucleated cell counts. TCRdb keeps only in-frame clones here, not all; method: immunoSEQ multiplex PCR. V, J and clone size were drawn from that table, and D and trimming were deduced from the DNA. The sample comprises about 200,000 clones, about four fifths of which are singletons, and roughly 4.6% rests with the top ten. CDR1 is LGHNA and CDR2 is YNFKEQ in the germline V gene. The CDR3 runs 16 residues. Trimming removed 0 bases at V and 1 base at J, with 13 bases between. Input material: peripheral blood. The V and J genes are TRBV4-2 and TRBJ2-7; tentatively, D is TRBD2 (6 bases). This TCR was sampled from a woman between 65 and 79 years old with active or convalescent COVID-19. In DNA, the CDR3 is TGTGCCAGCAGCCAAGAGAAGGGACTCGAATCCTACGAGCAGTACTTC. Translation: CASSQEKGLESYEQYF.